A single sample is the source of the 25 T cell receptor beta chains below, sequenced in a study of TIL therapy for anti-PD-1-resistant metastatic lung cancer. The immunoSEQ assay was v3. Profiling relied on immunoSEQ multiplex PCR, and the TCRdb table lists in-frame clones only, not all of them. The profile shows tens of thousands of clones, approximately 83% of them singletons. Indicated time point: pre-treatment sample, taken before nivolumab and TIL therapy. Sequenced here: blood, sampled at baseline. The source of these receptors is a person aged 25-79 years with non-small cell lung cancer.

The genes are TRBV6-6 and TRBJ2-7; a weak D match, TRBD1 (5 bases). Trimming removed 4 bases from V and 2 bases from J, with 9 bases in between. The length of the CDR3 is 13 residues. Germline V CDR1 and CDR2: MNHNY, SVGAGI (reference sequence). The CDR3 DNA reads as TGTGCCAGCAGTTCGACAGTCACCTACGAGCAGTACTTC. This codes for CASSSTVTYEQYF.

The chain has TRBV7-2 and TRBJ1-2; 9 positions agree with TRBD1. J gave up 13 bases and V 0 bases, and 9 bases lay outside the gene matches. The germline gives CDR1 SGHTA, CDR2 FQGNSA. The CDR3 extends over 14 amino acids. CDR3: CASSLAGTGQLSTF. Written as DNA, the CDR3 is TGTGCCAGCAGCTTAGCCGGGACAGGGCAACTAAGCACCTTC. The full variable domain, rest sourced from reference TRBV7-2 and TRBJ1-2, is GAGVSQSPSNKVTEKGKDVELRCDPISGHTALYWYRQSLGQGLEFLIYFQGNSAPDKSGLPSDRFSAERTGGSVSTLTIQRTQQEDSAVYLCASSLAGTGQLSTFGSGTRLTVV.

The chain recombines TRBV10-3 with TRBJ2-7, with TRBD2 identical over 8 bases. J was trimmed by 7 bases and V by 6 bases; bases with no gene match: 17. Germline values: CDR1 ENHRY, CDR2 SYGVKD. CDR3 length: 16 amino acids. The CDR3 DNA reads TGTGCCATCAGCCGAGCGTTAGGGACTAGGGGAGGTGAGCAGTACTTC. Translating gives CAISRALGTRGGEQYF.

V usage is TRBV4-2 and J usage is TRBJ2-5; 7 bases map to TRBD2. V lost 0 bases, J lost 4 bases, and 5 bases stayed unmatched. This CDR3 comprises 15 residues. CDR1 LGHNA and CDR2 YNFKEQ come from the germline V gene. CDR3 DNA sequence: TGTGCCAGCAGCCAAGACCCGAAGCGGGGAGAGACCCAGTACTTC. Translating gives CASSQDPKRGETQYF.

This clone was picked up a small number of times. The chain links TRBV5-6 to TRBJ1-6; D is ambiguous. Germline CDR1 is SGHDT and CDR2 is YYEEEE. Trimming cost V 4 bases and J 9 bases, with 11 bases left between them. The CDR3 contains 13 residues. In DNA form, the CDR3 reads TGTGCCAGCAGCCCCCGGGTTTCTTCACCCCTCCACTTT. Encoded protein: CASSPRVSSPLHF.

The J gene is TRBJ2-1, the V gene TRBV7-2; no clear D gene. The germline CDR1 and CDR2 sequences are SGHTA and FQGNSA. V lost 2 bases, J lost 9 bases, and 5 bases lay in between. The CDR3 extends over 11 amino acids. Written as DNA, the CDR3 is TGTGCCAGCAGCTTATATAGTGAGCAGTTCTTC. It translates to CASSLYSEQFF.

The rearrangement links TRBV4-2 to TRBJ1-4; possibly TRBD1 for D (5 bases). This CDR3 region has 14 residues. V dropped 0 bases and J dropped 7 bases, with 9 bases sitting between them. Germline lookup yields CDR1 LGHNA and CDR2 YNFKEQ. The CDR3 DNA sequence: TGTGCCAGCAGCCAAGATGGAGGGACTGAAAAACTGTTTTTT. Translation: CASSQDGGTEKLFF.

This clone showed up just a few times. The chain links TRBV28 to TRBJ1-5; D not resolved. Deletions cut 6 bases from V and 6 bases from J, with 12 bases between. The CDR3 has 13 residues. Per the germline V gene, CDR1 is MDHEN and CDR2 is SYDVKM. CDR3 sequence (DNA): TGTGCCAGCAGATCAAATCCCTCTCAGCCCCAGCATTTT. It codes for CASRSNPSQPQHF.

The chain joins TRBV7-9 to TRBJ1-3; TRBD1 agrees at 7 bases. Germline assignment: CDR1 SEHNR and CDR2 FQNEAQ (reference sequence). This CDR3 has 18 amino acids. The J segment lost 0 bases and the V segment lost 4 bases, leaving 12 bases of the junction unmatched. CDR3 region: CASSSAKGAGLSGNTIYF. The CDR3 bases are TGTGCCAGCAGCTCCGCGAAGGGGGCGGGTCTCTCTGGAAACACCATATATTTT.

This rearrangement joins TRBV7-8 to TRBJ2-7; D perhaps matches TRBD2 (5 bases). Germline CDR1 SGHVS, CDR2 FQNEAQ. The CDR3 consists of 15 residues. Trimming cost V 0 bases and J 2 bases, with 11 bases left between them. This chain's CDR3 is CASSLADVGAYEQYF. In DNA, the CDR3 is TGTGCCAGCAGCTTAGCGGATGTCGGGGCCTACGAGCAGTACTTC.

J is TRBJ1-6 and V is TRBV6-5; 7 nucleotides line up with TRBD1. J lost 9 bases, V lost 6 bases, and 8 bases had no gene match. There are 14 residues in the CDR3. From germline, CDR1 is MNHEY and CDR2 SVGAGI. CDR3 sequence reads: CASSRQGSISPLHF. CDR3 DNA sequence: TGTGCCAGCAGCCGACAGGGAAGCATTTCACCCCTCCACTTT.

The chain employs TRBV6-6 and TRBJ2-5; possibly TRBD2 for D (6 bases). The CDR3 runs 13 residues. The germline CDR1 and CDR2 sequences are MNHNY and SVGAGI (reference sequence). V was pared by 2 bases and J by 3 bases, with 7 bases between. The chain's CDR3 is CASSYGGKETQYF. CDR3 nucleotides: TGTGCCAGCAGTTACGGCGGGAAAGAGACCCAGTACTTC.

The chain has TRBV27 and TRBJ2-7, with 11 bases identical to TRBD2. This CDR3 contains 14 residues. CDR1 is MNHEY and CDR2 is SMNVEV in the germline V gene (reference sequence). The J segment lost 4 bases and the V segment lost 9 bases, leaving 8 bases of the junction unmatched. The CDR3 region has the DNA TGTGCCAGTTCCGACGGGACTAGCGGTTACGAGCAGTACTTC. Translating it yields CASSDGTSGYEQYF.

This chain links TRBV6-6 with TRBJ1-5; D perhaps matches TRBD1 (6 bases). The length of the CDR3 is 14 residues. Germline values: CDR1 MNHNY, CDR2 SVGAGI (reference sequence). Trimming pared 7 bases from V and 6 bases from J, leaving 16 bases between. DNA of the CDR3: TGTGCCAGCAAGGCGGGGGGCGCGGGTCAGCCCCAGCATTTT. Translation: CASKAGGAGQPQHF.

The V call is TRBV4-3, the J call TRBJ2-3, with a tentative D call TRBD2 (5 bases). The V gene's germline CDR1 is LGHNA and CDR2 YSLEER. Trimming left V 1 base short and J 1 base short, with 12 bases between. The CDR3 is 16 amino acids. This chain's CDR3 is CASSQVPGKGTDTQYF. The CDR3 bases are TGCGCCAGCAGCCAAGTACCGGGAAAGGGCACAGATACGCAGTATTTT.

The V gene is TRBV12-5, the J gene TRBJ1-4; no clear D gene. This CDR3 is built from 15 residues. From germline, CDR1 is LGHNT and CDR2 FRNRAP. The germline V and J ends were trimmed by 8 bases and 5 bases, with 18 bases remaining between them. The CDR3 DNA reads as TGTGCTAGTCCCACCCCCTTTAGGGCGAATGAAAAACTGTTTTTT. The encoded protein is CASPTPFRANEKLFF.

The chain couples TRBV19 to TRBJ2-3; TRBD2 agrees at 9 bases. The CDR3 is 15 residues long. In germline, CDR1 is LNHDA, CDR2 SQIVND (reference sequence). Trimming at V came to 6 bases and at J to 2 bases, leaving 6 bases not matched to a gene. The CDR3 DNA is TGTGCCAGTAGGGCCGGGACTAGCCCCACAGATACGCAGTATTTT. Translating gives CASRAGTSPTDTQYF. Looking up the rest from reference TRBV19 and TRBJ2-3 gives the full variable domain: DGGITQSPKYLFRKEGQNVTLSCEQNLNHDAMYWYRQDPGQGLRLIYYSQIVNDFQKGDIAEGYSVSREKKESFPLTVTSAQKNPTAFYLCASRAGTSPTDTQYFGPGTRLTVL.

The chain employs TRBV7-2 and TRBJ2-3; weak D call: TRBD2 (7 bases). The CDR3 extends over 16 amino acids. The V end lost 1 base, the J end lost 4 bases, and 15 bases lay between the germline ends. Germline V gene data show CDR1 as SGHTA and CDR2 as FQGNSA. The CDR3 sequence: CASSLVGGLSADTQYF. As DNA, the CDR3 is TGTGCCAGCAGCTTAGTGGGGGGGCTAAGTGCAGATACGCAGTATTTT.

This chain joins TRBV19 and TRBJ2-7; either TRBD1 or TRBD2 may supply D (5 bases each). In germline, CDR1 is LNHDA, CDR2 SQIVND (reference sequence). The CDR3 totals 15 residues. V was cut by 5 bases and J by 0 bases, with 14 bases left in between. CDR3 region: CASSGRGTASYEQYF. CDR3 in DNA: TGTGCCAGTAGTGGTCGAGGGACGGCCTCCTACGAGCAGTACTTC.

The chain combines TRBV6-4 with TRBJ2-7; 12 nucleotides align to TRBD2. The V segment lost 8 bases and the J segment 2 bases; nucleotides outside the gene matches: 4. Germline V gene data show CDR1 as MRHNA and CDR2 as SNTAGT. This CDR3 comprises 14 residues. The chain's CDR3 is CASLTSGSPYEQYF. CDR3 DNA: TGTGCCAGCCTGACTAGCGGGAGCCCCTACGAGCAGTACTTC.

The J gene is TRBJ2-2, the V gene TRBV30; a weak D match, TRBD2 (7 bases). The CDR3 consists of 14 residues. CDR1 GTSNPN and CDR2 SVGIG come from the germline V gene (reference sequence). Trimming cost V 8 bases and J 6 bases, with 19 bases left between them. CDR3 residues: CALGAGAFSGELFF. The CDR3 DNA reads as TGTGCCCTGGGGGCGGGGGCATTTTCCGGGGAGCTGTTTTTT.

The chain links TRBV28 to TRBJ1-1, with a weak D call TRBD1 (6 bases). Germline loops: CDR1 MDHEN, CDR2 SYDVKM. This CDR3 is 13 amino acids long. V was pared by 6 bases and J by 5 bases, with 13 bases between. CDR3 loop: CASSAPRGTEAFF. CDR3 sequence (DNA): TGTGCCAGCAGCGCCCCCAGGGGAACTGAAGCTTTCTTT.

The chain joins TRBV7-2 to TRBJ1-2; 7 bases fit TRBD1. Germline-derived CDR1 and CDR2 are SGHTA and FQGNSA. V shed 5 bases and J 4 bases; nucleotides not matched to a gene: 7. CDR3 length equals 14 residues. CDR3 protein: CASSDSGTAYGYTF. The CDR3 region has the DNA TGTGCCAGCAGCGACAGCGGGACAGCCTATGGCTACACCTTC.

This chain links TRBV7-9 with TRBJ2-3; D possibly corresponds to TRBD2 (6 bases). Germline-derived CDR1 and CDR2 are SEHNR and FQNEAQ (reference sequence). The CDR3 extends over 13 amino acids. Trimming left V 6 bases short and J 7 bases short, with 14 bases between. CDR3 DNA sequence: TGTGCCAGCAGATCGGGACTCCCCCATACGCAGTATTTT. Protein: CASRSGLPHTQYF.

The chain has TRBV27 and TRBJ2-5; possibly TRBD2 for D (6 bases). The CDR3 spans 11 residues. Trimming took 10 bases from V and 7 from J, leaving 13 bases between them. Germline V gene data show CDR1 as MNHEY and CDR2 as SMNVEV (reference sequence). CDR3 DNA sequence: TGTGCCATCAAACGGGGAGGGACCCAGTACTTC. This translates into CAIKRGGTQYF.